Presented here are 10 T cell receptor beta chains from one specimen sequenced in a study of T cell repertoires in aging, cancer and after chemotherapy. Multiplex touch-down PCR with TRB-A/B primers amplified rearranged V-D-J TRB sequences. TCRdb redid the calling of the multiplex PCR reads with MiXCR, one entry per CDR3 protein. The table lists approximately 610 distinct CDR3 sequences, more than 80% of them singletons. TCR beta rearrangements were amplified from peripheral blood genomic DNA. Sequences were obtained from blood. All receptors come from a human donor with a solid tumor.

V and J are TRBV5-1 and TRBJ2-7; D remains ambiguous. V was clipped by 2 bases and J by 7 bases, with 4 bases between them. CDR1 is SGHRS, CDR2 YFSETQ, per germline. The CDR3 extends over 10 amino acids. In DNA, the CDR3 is TGCGCCAGCAGCTTTTGGGAGCAGTACTTC. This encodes CASSFWEQYF.

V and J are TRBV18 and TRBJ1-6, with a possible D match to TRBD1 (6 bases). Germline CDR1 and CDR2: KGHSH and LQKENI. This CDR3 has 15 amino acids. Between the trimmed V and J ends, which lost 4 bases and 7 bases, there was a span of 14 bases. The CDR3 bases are TGTGCCAGCTCACTACCAGGGGATAGGAATTCACCCCTCCACTTT. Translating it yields CASSLPGDRNSPLHF.

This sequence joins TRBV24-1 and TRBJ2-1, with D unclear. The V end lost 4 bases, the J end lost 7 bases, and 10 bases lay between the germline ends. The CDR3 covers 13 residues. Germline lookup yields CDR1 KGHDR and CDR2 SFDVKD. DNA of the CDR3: TGTGCCACCAGTGACTCTCTGGGGAATGAGCAGTTCTTC. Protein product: CATSDSLGNEQFF.

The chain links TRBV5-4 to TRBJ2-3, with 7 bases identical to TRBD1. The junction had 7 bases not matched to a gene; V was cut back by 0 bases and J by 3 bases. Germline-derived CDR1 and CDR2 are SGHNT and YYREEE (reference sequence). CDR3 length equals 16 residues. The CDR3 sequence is CASSLGGDRVTDTQYF. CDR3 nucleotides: TGTGCCAGCAGCTTGGGTGGAGACAGGGTTACAGATACGCAGTATTTT.

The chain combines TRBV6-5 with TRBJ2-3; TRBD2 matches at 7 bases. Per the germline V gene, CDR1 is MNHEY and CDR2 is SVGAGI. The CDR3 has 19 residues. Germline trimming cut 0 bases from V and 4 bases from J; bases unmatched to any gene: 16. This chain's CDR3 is CASSYSYERPAGSSDTQYF. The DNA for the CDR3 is TGTGCCAGCAGTTACTCATACGAACGTCCAGCGGGATCGTCAGATACGCAGTATTTT.

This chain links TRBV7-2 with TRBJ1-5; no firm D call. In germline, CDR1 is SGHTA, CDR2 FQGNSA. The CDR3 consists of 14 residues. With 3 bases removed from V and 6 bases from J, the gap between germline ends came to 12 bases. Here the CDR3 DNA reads TGTGCCAGCAGCTTTCATGGGATAGGTCAGCCCCAGCATTTT. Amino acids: CASSFHGIGQPQHF.

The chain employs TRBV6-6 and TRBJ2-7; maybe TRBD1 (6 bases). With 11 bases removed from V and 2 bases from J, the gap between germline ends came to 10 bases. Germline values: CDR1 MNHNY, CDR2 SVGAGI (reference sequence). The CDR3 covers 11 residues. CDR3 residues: CAVWTAYEQYF. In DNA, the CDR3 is TGTGCCGTTTGGACAGCCTACGAGCAGTACTTC.

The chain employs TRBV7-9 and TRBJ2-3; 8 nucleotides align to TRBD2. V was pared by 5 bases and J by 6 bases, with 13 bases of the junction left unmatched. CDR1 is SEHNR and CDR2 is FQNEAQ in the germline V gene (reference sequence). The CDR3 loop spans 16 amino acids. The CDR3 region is CASSQGGSGRLDTQYF. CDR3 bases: TGTGCCAGCAGCCAAGGGGGGAGCGGGAGATTGGATACGCAGTATTTT.

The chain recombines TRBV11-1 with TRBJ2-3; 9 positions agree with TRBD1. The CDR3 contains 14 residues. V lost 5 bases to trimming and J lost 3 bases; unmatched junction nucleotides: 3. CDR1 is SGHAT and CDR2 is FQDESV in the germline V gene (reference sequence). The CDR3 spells CASSRQGGTDTQYF. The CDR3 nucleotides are TGTGCCAGCAGCAGACAGGGGGGGACAGATACGCAGTATTTT. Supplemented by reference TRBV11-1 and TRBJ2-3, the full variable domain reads EAEVAQSPRYKITEKSQAVAFWCDPISGHATLYWYRQILGQGPELLVQFQDESVVDDSQLPKDRFSAERLKGVDSTLKIQPAELGDSAMYLCASSRQGGTDTQYFGPGTRLTVL.

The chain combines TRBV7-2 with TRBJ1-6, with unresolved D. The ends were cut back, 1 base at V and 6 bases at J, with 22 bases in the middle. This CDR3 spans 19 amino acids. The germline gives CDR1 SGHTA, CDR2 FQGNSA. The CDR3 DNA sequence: TGTGCCAGCAGCTTAGAACCTGCGGGAGGCGGTGGAGGTAATTCACCCCTCCACTTT. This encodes CASSLEPAGGGGGNSPLHF.